These 29 T cell receptor beta chains were all obtained from the same sample, sequenced in a study of Ad26.COV2.S vaccination and SARS-CoV-2 variants. Some clones are missing from TCRdb's copy, which holds only in-frame ones; the method was immunoSEQ multiplex PCR. The profile shows hundreds of thousands of clones, about 90% of them singletons. The treatment here: 15 to 20 received Ad26.COV2.S at low or high dose, single or two shots; roughly five received placebo; per-sample allocation not given. The samples date from day 63 after the first vaccine or placebo injection. The sequenced sample was peripheral blood, obtained in a trial of Ad26.COV2.S vaccine versus placebo. These receptors were obtained from a person aged 18-65 years who received the Ad26.COV2.S COVID-19 vaccine or a placebo.

This sequence joins TRBV7-2 and TRBJ2-3; D is unresolved. This CDR3 contains 14 residues. Trimming left V 2 bases short and J 0 bases short, with 6 bases between. Germline CDR1 and CDR2: SGHTA and FQGNSA. The CDR3 DNA sequence: TGTGCCAGCAGCTTACTCTATAGCACAGATACGCAGTATTTT. Amino acid sequence: CASSLLYSTDTQYF.

The chain is built from TRBV11-2 and TRBJ2-3; 7 positions match TRBD2. Germline loops: CDR1 SGHAT, CDR2 FQNNGV. CDR3 length equals 16 residues. After removal of 0 bases from V and 7 bases from J, the junction contained 10 bases not matched to a gene. In nucleotides, the CDR3 is TGTGCCAGCAGCTTAGATGGACCAGCGGGGCCGTATACGCAGTATTTT. As protein: CASSLDGPAGPYTQYF.

The chain joins TRBV19 to TRBJ2-1, with 8 bases that match TRBD2. The CDR3 has 15 residues. V was pared by 3 bases and J by 1 base, with 2 bases of the junction left unmatched. CDR1 is LNHDA and CDR2 is SQIVND in the germline V gene (reference sequence). This chain's CDR3 is CASSISGVSYNEQFF. The DNA for the CDR3 is TGTGCCAGTAGTATTAGCGGGGTGTCCTACAATGAGCAGTTCTTC.

This clone has only one observation. The chain joins TRBV5-6 to TRBJ2-5; D perhaps matches TRBD1 (5 bases). V was pared by 1 base and J by 4 bases, with 11 bases between. From germline, CDR1 is SGHDT and CDR2 YYEEEE. This CDR3 contains 14 residues. The CDR3 here is CASSLIRVGETQYF. For the CDR3, the DNA is TGTGCCAGCAGCTTGATCAGGGTCGGAGAGACCCAGTACTTC. Filled out from reference TRBV5-6 and TRBJ2-5, the complete variable domain reads DAGVTQSPTHLIKTRGQQVTLRCSPKSGHDTVSWYQQALGQGPQFIFQYYEEEERQRGNFPDRFSGHQFPNYSSELNVNALLLGDSALYLCASSLIRVGETQYFGPGTRLLVL.

The gene calls are TRBV4-1 and TRBJ2-7; D possibly matches TRBD1 or TRBD2 (7 bases each). Between the trimmed V and J ends, which lost 0 bases and 2 bases, there was a span of 11 bases. Germline V CDR1 and CDR2: MGHRA, YSYEKL. The CDR3 consists of 15 residues. Here the CDR3 DNA reads TGCGCCAGCAGCCAAGATCAGGGGGGGGCCTACGAGCAGTACTTC. Encoded protein: CASSQDQGGAYEQYF.

This clone was observed a single time. This chain links TRBV30 with TRBJ2-4; the D gene is possibly TRBD2 (6 bases). V was trimmed by 7 bases and J by 0 bases, leaving 13 bases between them. Germline loops: CDR1 GTSNPN, CDR2 SVGIG (reference sequence). The CDR3 is 14 residues long. CDR3 amino acids: CALAEHLAKNIQYF. The DNA of the CDR3 is TGTGCCTTAGCGGAGCACCTAGCCAAAAACATTCAGTACTTC.

This clone appeared a single time. The gene calls are TRBV19 and TRBJ1-1; TRBD1 is a possible D gene (5 bases). The CDR3 is made up of 16 amino acids. V was clipped by 6 bases and J by 0 bases, with 17 bases between them. Germline V gene lookup returns CDR1 LNHDA and CDR2 SQIVND (reference sequence). The CDR3 DNA is TGTGCCAGTAGGTACCAAACAGGTTTGATGAACACTGAAGCTTTCTTT. This codes for CASRYQTGLMNTEAFF.

The gene calls are TRBV10-1 and TRBJ1-2, with D hard to call. Germline-derived CDR1 and CDR2 are WNHNN and SYGVQD (reference sequence). The V gene lost 2 bases and the J gene lost 5 bases, with 9 bases spanning the gap. The CDR3 extends over 13 amino acids. The CDR3 sequence: CASSENSLYGYTF. The DNA of the CDR3 is TGCGCCAGCAGTGAGAACAGCTTATATGGCTACACCTTC.

The chain combines TRBV11-2 with TRBJ1-2; D uncertain. V was clipped by 5 bases and J by 2 bases, with 12 bases between them. The CDR3 spans 14 residues. CDR1 is SGHAT and CDR2 is FQNNGV in the germline V gene. The CDR3 DNA is TGTGCCAGCAGCCGACAACAGACAAACTATGGCTACACCTTC. Protein: CASSRQQTNYGYTF.

The chain recombines TRBV7-8 with TRBJ2-3; tentatively, D is TRBD2 (6 bases). There are 16 residues in the CDR3. Germline V lookup: CDR1 SGHVS, CDR2 FQNEAQ. Between the trimmed V and J ends, which lost 1 base and 2 bases, there was a span of 13 bases. The CDR3: CASSLVGGSITDTQYF. DNA of the CDR3: TGTGCCAGCAGCTTAGTGGGAGGAAGCATCACAGATACGCAGTATTTT.

The chain combines TRBV6-6 with TRBJ2-3; TRBD2 agrees at 8 bases. The ends lost 6 bases at V and 4 bases at J; junction bases unmatched: 6. CDR3 length equals 14 residues. Germline CDR1 is MNHNY and CDR2 is SVGAGI (reference sequence). CDR3 residues: CASSPGLEADTQYF. CDR3 nucleotide sequence: TGTGCCAGCAGCCCGGGACTAGAAGCAGATACGCAGTATTTT.

The chain has TRBV18 and TRBJ2-7; D is unclear. This CDR3 has 15 residues. Germline CDR1 is KGHSH and CDR2 is LQKENI. The ends were cut back, 2 bases at V and 2 bases at J, with 13 bases in the middle. The CDR3 protein is CASSPSAALTYEQYF. In nucleotides, the CDR3 is TGTGCCAGCTCACCAAGCGCCGCCTTGACCTACGAGCAGTACTTC.

V gene TRBV14 combines with J gene TRBJ2-7, with a weak D call TRBD1 (5 bases). CDR1 and CDR2 (germline): SGHDN, FVKESK. The CDR3 loop spans 13 amino acids. V was trimmed by 3 bases and J by 4 bases, leaving 10 bases between them. CDR3 in amino acids: CASSHLTGYEQYF. The CDR3 nucleotides are TGTGCCAGCAGCCACCTAACAGGATACGAGCAGTACTTC.

The chain joins TRBV6-5 to TRBJ1-1; D ambiguous. Germline CDR1 MNHEY, CDR2 SVGAGI. CDR3 length: 15 amino acids. V gave up 0 bases and J gave up 1 base, with 9 bases separating them. CDR3 DNA: TGTGCCAGCAGTTACTCGAGGCCGGGGAACACTGAAGCTTTCTTT. As protein: CASSYSRPGNTEAFF.

The rearrangement links TRBV7-9 to TRBJ1-1, with 10 bases matching TRBD1. CDR1 SEHNR and CDR2 FQNEAQ come from the germline V gene (reference sequence). This CDR3 has 14 amino acids. V lost 4 bases to trimming and J lost 3 bases; unmatched junction nucleotides: 2. The CDR3 here is CASSWTGGDTEAFF. CDR3 bases: TGTGCCAGCAGCTGGACAGGGGGTGACACTGAAGCTTTCTTT.

This rearrangement joins TRBV7-9 to TRBJ2-1, with D maybe TRBD2 (5 bases). This CDR3 spans 11 amino acids. V was pared by 4 bases and J by 13 bases, with 11 bases between. Germline V gene lookup returns CDR1 SEHNR and CDR2 FQNEAQ (reference sequence). CDR3 sequence (DNA): TGTGCCAGCAGCTCAACTAGTGATCAGTTCTTC. Protein: CASSSTSDQFF.

The chain has TRBV20-1 and TRBJ2-7, with D perhaps TRBD1 (6 bases). The CDR3 extends over 16 amino acids. Germline loops: CDR1 DFQATT, CDR2 SNEGSKA (reference sequence). V lost 3 bases and J 2 bases, leaving 20 bases between the germline ends. The CDR3, as DNA: TGCAGTGCTAGTCTCTCAGGACAGTGGGACCCCTACGAGCAGTACTTC. Its protein is CSASLSGQWDPYEQYF.

The V call is TRBV5-4, the J call TRBJ2-3; 10 nucleotides match TRBD2. The junction had 6 bases not matched to a gene; V was cut back by 6 bases and J by 2 bases. Looked up from germline, CDR1 is SGHNT and CDR2 is YYREEE (reference sequence). The CDR3 runs 15 residues. CDR3 DNA sequence: TGTGCCAGCAAGCCCCTAGCGGGGGTCACAGATACGCAGTATTTT. Translating gives CASKPLAGVTDTQYF.

V usage is TRBV28 and J usage is TRBJ2-1, with D unclear. CDR3 length: 15 amino acids. V lost 6 bases and J lost 5, with 17 bases in between. Germline-derived CDR1 and CDR2 are MDHEN and SYDVKM. The CDR3 loop is CASSPPPIADNEQFF. As DNA, the CDR3 is TGTGCCAGCAGCCCCCCACCGATTGCCGACAATGAGCAGTTCTTC.

This clone was found once. V gene TRBV4-3 combines with J gene TRBJ2-7; 7 positions match TRBD1. The V segment lost 1 base and the J segment 6 bases; nucleotides outside the gene matches: 12. The CDR3 covers 16 residues. CDR1 is LGHNA, CDR2 YSLEER, per germline. CDR3 sequence: CASSQVAGGLPREQYF. CDR3 in DNA: TGCGCCAGCAGCCAAGTCGCAGGGGGTCTCCCTCGCGAGCAGTACTTC.

This rearrangement joins TRBV4-3 to TRBJ2-7, with D tentatively TRBD1 (6 bases). The CDR3 consists of 17 residues. Per germline, CDR1 LGHNA and CDR2 YSLEER. The germline V and J ends were trimmed by 0 bases and 3 bases, with 18 bases remaining between them. In DNA form, the CDR3 reads TGCGCCAGCAGCCAAGAGCTGGCAGGGGATAGTCTCTACGAGCAGTACTTC. Its translation is CASSQELAGDSLYEQYF.

The V gene is TRBV30, the J gene TRBJ1-4, with a tentative D call TRBD1 (5 bases). V dropped 0 bases and J dropped 8 bases, with 10 bases sitting between them. Germline values: CDR1 GTSNPN, CDR2 SVGIG (reference sequence). This CDR3 comprises 13 residues. CDR3 in amino acids: CAWSVQGGEKLFF. The CDR3 DNA sequence: TGTGCCTGGAGTGTTCAGGGTGGGGAAAAACTGTTTTTT.

The chain combines TRBV6-2 or TRBV6-3 with TRBJ2-1; 10 bases line up with TRBD1. Germline assignment: CDR1 MNHEY and CDR2 SVGEGT. V shed 2 bases, J shed 5 bases, and the junction held 3 bases outside the gene matches. The CDR3 is 15 residues long. CDR3 nucleotide sequence: TGTGCCAGCAGTTACCGGGACAGGGGACACAATGAGCAGTTCTTC. It yields the protein CASSYRDRGHNEQFF.

This rearrangement joins TRBV2 to TRBJ1-2, with 10 bases that match TRBD1. The V gene's germline CDR1 is SNHLY and CDR2 FYNNEI. The CDR3 loop spans 14 amino acids. Trimming removed 3 bases from V and 3 bases from J; junction bases left unmatched: 1. The CDR3 loop is CASSETGGYYGYTF. The DNA of the CDR3 is TGTGCCAGCAGTGAGACAGGGGGCTACTATGGCTACACCTTC.

The chain joins TRBV5-1 to TRBJ1-3; D is ambiguous. Deletions cut 0 bases from V and 0 bases from J, with 4 bases between. The CDR3 contains 14 residues. Germline V gives CDR1 SGHRS, CDR2 YFSETQ. The CDR3 sequence: CASSLVGSGNTIYF. CDR3 nucleotide sequence: TGCGCCAGCAGCTTGGTTGGCTCTGGAAACACCATATATTTT. Combining the CDR3 with reference TRBV5-1 and TRBJ1-3 gives the whole variable domain KAGVTQTPRYLIKTRGQQVTLSCSPISGHRSVSWYQQTPGQGLQFLFEYFSETQRNKGNFPGRFSGRQFSNSRSEMNVSTLELGDSALYLCASSLVGSGNTIYFGEGSWLTVV.

The chain couples TRBV5-3 to TRBJ2-7; D unclear. TRBV5-3 counts as an open reading frame of uncertain function. The CDR3 consists of 16 residues. Trimming removed 4 bases at V and 0 bases at J, with 17 bases between. The CDR3 loop reads CARSLRKYTYSYEQYF. CDR3 nucleotides: TGTGCCAGAAGCCTACGTAAATACACGTACTCCTACGAGCAGTACTTC.

The chain combines TRBV11-2 with TRBJ1-5, with D hard to call. Trimming pared 1 base from V and 9 bases from J, leaving 10 bases between. Germline CDR1 is SGHAT and CDR2 is FQNNGV. The CDR3 is 13 amino acids. CDR3 sequence reads: CASSLAGSRPQHF. CDR3 coding DNA: TGTGCCAGCAGCTTAGCGGGGTCTCGGCCCCAGCATTTT.

The J gene is TRBJ1-2, the V gene TRBV6-5; D is possibly TRBD1 (6 bases). Trimming shortened V by 2 bases and J by 9 bases, and 16 bases separated the two germline ends. CDR1 is MNHEY and CDR2 is SVGAGI in the germline V gene. The CDR3 has 14 residues. The CDR3 DNA reads TGTGCCAGCAGTTACGGGACACGAGGGACCAGCTACACCTTC. Translation gives CASSYGTRGTSYTF.

The chain combines TRBV5-1 with TRBJ2-1; maybe TRBD2 (5 bases). Germline CDR1 is SGHRS and CDR2 is YFSETQ. V gave up 3 bases and J gave up 0 bases, with 10 bases separating them. The CDR3 contains 15 residues. CDR3 DNA sequence: TGCGCCAGCAGCTCGAACCGGGACTCCTACAATGAGCAGTTCTTC. It encodes CASSSNRDSYNEQFF.